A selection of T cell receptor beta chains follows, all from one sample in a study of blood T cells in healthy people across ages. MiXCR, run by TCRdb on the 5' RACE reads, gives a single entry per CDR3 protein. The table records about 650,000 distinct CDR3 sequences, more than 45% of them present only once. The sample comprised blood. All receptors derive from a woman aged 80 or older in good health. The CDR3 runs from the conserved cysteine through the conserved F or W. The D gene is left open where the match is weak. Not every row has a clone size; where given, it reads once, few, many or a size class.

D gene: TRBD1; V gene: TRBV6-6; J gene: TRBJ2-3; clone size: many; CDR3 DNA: TGTGCCAGTGTGGCGTCGGACAGGGGGTCAGATACGCAGTATTTT; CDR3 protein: CASVASDRGSDTQYF
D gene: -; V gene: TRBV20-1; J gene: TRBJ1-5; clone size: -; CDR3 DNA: TGCAGTGCTAGAATTGCTGGCGGCAATCAGCCCCAGCATTTT; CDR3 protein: CSARIAGGNQPQHF
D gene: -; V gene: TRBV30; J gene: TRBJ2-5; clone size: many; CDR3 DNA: TGTGCCTGGAGTAGGGACACCCAGTACTTC; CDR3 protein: CAWSRDTQYF
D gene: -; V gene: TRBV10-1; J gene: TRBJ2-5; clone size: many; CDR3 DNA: TGCGCCAGCAGTGAGTCTGTCGCGGCCCAAGAGACCCAGTACTTC; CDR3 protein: CASSESVAAQETQYF
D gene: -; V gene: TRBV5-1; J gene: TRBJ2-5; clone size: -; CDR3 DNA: TGCGCCAGCAGCAGCACAGGACCTCAAGAGACCCAGTACTTC; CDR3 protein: CASSSTGPQETQYF
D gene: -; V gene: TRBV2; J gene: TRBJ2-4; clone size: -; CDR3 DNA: TGTGCCAGCAGTGAGGGGCCTAAGAGGGCCAAAAACATTCAGTACTTC; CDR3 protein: CASSEGPKRAKNIQYF
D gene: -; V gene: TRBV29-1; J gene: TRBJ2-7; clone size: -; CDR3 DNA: TGCAGCGTCGGCATAGGGGACGAGCAGTACTTC; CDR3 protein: CSVGIGDEQYF
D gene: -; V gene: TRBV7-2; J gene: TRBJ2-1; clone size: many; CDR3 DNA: TGTGCCAGCAGCTTAGCCGTGAACAATAATGAGCAGTTCTTC; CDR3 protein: CASSLAVNNNEQFF
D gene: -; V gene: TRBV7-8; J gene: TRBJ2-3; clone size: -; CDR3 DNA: TGTGCCAGCAGCTTAGCGAGGGATAAAGATACGCAGTATTTT; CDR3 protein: CASSLARDKDTQYF
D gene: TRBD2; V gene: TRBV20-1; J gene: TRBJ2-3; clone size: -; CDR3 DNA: TGCAGTGCTCTTAGCGGGAGGACCACAGATACGCAGTATTTT; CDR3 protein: CSALSGRTTDTQYF
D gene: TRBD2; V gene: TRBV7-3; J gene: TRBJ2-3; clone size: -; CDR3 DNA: TGTGCCAGCGGGATAGCGGGGGCCACAGATACGCAGTATTTT; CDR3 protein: CASGIAGATDTQYF
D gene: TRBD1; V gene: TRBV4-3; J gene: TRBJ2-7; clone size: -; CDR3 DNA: TGCGCCGGCAGCCAAGTAGGGGACAGGGGAAAGCAGTACTTC; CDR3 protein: CAGSQVGDRGKQYF
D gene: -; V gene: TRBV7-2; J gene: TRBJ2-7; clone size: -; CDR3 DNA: TGTGCCAACAGCTCCCCTGGGGGCCTTTCCTACGAGCAGTACTTC; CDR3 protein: CANSSPGGLSYEQYF
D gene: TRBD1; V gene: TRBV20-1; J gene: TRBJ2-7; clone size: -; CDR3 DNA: TGCAGTGCTGGGGACAGTTCAGGGGCCTACGAGCAGTACTTC; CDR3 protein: CSAGDSSGAYEQYF